This T cell receptor beta chain is from a study of T cell changes during pregnancy in multiple sclerosis. This clone was recorded only once. Clones were sequenced by immunoSEQ multiplex PCR, and TCRdb holds only the in-frame ones, with some missing. The sample consists of about 46,000 clones, 80% to 95% of them appearing once. The material sequenced was CD8+ T cells from peripheral blood mononuclear cells, taken after pregnancy. This sequence was found in a female donor with multiple sclerosis, enrolled in a pregnancy study.

In nucleotides, the CDR3 is TGTGCCACCCAGGGGGATTGGGAAAAACTGTTTTTT. Encoded protein: CATQGDWEKLFF. V is TRBV6-1 and J is TRBJ1-4, with 7 bases matching TRBD1. Germline CDR1 and CDR2: MNHNS and SASEGT. This CDR3 spans 12 amino acids. V gave up 10 bases and J gave up 8 bases; unmatched junction bases: 7.